Listed here are 15 T cell receptor beta chains from one sample, sequenced in a study of T cells after yellow fever vaccination. TCRdb fed the 5' RACE reads into MiXCR, producing one record per CDR3 protein. The profile covers 170,000 or so distinct CDR3 sequences, with over 7% appearing a single time and about 40% taken by the ten largest. This specimen was CD8+ T cells sorted from PBMCs, taken 45 days after the yellow fever booster vaccination. Receptors were obtained from a man aged 18 to 30 who received the YFV17D yellow fever vaccine.

This clonotype has at least ten counts. The chain carries TRBV12-3 or TRBV12-4 and TRBJ2-2; D is undetermined. V was cut by 6 bases and J by 6 bases, with 17 bases left in between. The CDR3 consists of 15 residues. The CDR3 region has the DNA TGTGCCAGCAGAAATGATTGGATTGATCCCGGGGAGCTGTTTTTT. Its protein product is CASRNDWIDPGELFF.

This clonotype was observed a few times. The chain has TRBV5-1 and TRBJ1-1; D unclear. Trimming took 0 bases from V and 5 from J, leaving 14 bases between them. CDR1 is SGHRS and CDR2 is YFSETQ in the germline V gene. CDR3 length equals 15 residues. CDR3 coding DNA: TGCGCCAGCAGCTTGGTACGACAAGGAAGGACTGAAGCTTTCTTT. As protein: CASSLVRQGRTEAFF.

The V call is TRBV7-9, the J call TRBJ2-6; D not resolved. The CDR3 is 17 residues long. V gave up 1 base and J gave up 0 bases, with 10 bases separating them. Germline V gene lookup returns CDR1 SEHNR and CDR2 FQNEAQ (reference sequence). CDR3 DNA: TGTGCCAGCAGCTTAGAAGGGCCCCGCTCTGGGGCCAACGTCCTGACTTTC. It translates to CASSLEGPRSGANVLTF.

The sample holds one count of this clonotype. The chain carries TRBV4-3 and TRBJ2-7, with D possibly called TRBD1 or TRBD2 (5 bases each). The germline V gene encodes CDR1 LGHNA and CDR2 YSLEER. The V gene lost 0 bases and the J gene lost 5 bases, with 17 bases spanning the gap. There are 16 residues in the CDR3. CDR3: CASSQDPGPQLNEQYF. CDR3 nucleotides: TGCGCCAGCAGCCAAGATCCGGGACCGCAGCTTAACGAGCAGTACTTC.

The chain links TRBV27 to TRBJ2-3; D not resolved. Germline V gene data show CDR1 as MNHEY and CDR2 as SMNVEV (reference sequence). CDR3 length: 13 amino acids. Trimming removed 6 bases from V and 4 bases from J, with 11 bases in between. The CDR3 spells CASRVGLADTQYF. The CDR3 DNA sequence: TGTGCCAGCAGGGTAGGGTTGGCAGATACGCAGTATTTT.

This clonotype has just a few counts. The rearrangement uses TRBV18 and TRBJ2-5; D is unclear. Germline assignment: CDR1 KGHSH and CDR2 LQKENI. The CDR3 covers 15 residues. Deletions cut 0 bases from V and 2 bases from J, with 10 bases between. CDR3 protein: CASSPPVSRQETQYF. CDR3 coding DNA: TGTGCCAGCTCACCACCGGTGTCAAGGCAAGAGACCCAGTACTTC.

The V gene is TRBV7-2, the J gene TRBJ1-1; maybe TRBD1 (6 bases). Trimming stripped 3 bases from V and 7 bases from J, with 12 bases between. The CDR3 length is 13 residues. Germline V lookup: CDR1 SGHTA, CDR2 FQGNSA. The CDR3 nucleotides are TGTGCCAGCAGCTTTGGGGGGGCACTTGAAGCTTTCTTT. Translating gives CASSFGGALEAFF.

This clonotype came up a few times. This chain joins TRBV30 and TRBJ2-5; TRBD1 aligns across 7 bases. The germline CDR1 and CDR2 sequences are GTSNPN and SVGIG (reference sequence). The junction had 6 bases not matched to a gene; V was cut back by 0 bases and J by 5 bases. The CDR3 is 14 amino acids. CDR3 protein: CAWSVYGTVETQYF. The CDR3 DNA reads as TGTGCCTGGAGTGTGTACGGGACAGTGGAGACCCAGTACTTC.

This clonotype was counted between two and nine times. V and J are TRBV25-1 and TRBJ2-4, with 9 bases matching TRBD2. The CDR3 runs 15 residues. V was pared by 6 bases and J by 4 bases, with 7 bases of the junction left unmatched. Per the germline V gene, CDR1 is MGHDK and CDR2 is SYGVNS. CDR3 amino acids: CASSRGGAGKNIQYF. CDR3 DNA sequence: TGTGCCAGCAGCCGCGGGGGGGCTGGAAAAAACATTCAGTACTTC.

The CDR3 bases are TGCGCCAGCAGCTGGACTAGCGGGGGGATATACAATGAGCAGTTCTTC. This translates into CASSWTSGGIYNEQFF. The V call is TRBV5-1, the J call TRBJ2-1; 14 nucleotides line up with TRBD2. The germline CDR1 and CDR2 sequences are SGHRS and YFSETQ. Trimming took 3 bases from V and 4 from J; bases not matched to a gene: 3. The CDR3 contains 16 residues.

This clonotype has more than one count but fewer than ten. The chain joins TRBV5-5 to TRBJ2-3, with D possibly matching TRBD2 (6 bases). This CDR3 is built from 15 residues. The V and J ends lost 6 bases and 2 bases respectively, with 16 bases between them. CDR1 is SGHKS, CDR2 YYEKEE, per germline (reference sequence). The DNA of the CDR3 is TGTGCCAGCATCCCGGGACTCCTATACACAGATACGCAGTATTTT. Residues: CASIPGLLYTDTQYF.

The rearrangement uses TRBV29-1 and TRBJ2-5; D is possibly TRBD1 or TRBD2 (5 bases each). The CDR3 is 14 residues long. Germline assignment: CDR1 SQVTM and CDR2 ANQGSEA. Trimming cost V 3 bases and J 1 base, with 12 bases left between them. The CDR3 reads CSVDPGTTQETQYF. In nucleotides, the CDR3 is TGCAGCGTTGACCCAGGGACGACCCAAGAGACCCAGTACTTC.

This clonotype has a handful of counts. The chain is built from TRBV9 and TRBJ1-2; 7 nucleotides match TRBD1. The J segment lost 4 bases and the V segment lost 3 bases, leaving 15 bases of the junction unmatched. The V gene's germline CDR1 is SGDLS and CDR2 YYNGEE. The CDR3 consists of 17 residues. This CDR3 reads CASSALGGVGGAYGYTF. CDR3 DNA: TGTGCCAGCAGCGCCCTTGGGGGGGTAGGGGGCGCCTATGGCTACACCTTC. Variable domain in full (rest from reference TRBV9 and TRBJ1-2): DSGVTQTPKHLITATGQRVTLRCSPRSGDLSVYWYQQSLDQGLQFLIQYYNGEERAKGNILERFSAQQFPDLHSELNLSSLELGDSALYFCASSALGGVGGAYGYTFGSGTRLTVV.

Many counts were recorded for this clonotype. The J gene is TRBJ2-1, the V gene TRBV29-1, with D unclear. The V end was cut by 5 bases, the J end by 1 base, with 12 bases between. Germline CDR1 is SQVTM and CDR2 is ANQGSEA. CDR3 length: 14 residues. CDR3 amino acids: CSVTQRGSYNEQFF. The CDR3 coding sequence is TGCAGCGTTACACAGCGTGGGTCCTACAATGAGCAGTTCTTC.

This sequence joins TRBV15 and TRBJ1-5; TRBD1 matches 10 bases. The V segment lost 2 bases and the J segment 6 bases; nucleotides outside the gene matches: 4. The CDR3 is made up of 15 amino acids. Germline V gives CDR1 LNHNV, CDR2 YYDKDF (reference sequence). CDR3 coding DNA: TGTGCCACCAGCAGATTCAGACAGGGGGCTCAGCCCCAGCATTTT. Translation gives CATSRFRQGAQPQHF.